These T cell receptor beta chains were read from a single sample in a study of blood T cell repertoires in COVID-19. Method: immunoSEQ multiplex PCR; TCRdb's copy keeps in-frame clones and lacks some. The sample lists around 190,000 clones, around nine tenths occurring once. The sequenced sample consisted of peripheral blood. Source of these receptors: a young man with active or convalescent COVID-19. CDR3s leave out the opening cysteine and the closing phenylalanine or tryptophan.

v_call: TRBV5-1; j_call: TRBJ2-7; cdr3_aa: ASRTGTGGHEQY
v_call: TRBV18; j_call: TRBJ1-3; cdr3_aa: ASSPGDSGNTIY
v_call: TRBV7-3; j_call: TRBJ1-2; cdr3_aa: ASSPSRDYGYT
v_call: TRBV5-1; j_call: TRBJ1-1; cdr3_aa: ASRENRNQAF
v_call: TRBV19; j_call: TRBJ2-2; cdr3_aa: ASSIMPSGSAGELF
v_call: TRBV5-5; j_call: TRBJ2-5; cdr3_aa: ASSFKVLDNQETQY
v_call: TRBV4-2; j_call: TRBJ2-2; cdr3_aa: ASSQKGDLSRELF
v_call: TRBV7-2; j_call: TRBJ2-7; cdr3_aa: ASSFGGRGYEQY
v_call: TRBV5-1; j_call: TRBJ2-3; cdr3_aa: ASSVTGKNTDTQY
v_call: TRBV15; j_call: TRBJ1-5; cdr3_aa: ATSRDLGGDWPQH
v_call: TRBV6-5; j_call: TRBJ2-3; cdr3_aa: ASSYLSTDTQY
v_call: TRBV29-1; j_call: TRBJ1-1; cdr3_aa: SVRRASTEAF
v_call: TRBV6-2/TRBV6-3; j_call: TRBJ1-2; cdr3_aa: ASSPSRWNGYGYT
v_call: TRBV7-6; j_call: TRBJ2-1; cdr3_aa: ASSLVAGGPISYNEQF
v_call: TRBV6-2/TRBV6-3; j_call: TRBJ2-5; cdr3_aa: ASSYLAGTGKETQY
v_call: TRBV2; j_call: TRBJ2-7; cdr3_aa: ASSSEGQKVYEQY
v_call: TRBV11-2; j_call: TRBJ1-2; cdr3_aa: ASSPIDRADYGYT
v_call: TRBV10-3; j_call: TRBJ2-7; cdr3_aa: AISDSGTSGKEAYEQY
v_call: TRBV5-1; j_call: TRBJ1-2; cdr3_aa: ASSPIPGQGANYGYT
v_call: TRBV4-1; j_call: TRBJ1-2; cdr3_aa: ASSQDLGGQNGYT
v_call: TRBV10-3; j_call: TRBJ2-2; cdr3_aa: ATMDRSTNTGELF
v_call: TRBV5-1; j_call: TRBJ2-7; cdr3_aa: ASSSILAGVGYEQY
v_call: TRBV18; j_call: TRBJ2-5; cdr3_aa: ASSPLRQGQETQY
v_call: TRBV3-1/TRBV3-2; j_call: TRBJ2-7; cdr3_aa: ASSHPRVAGGRYSYEQY
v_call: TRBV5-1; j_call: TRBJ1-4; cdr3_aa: ASSFQGVINEKLF
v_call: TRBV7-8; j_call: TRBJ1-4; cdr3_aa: ASSLGRGLEKLF
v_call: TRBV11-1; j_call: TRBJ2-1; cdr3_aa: ASSSRDSTLASEQF
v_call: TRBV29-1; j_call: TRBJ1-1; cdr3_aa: SVELPGQGRTEAF
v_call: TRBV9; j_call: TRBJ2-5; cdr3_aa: ASSVFRGWETQY
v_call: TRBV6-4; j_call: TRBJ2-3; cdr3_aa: ASSDGHRGRTDTQY
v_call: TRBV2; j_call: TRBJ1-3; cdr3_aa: ASSETGTSYGNTIY
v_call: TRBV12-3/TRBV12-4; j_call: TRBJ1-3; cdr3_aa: ASSSVEGRV
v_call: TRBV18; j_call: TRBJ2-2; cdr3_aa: ASSPVLAEGTGELF
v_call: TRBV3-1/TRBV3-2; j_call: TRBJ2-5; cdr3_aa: ASSQRQGSETQY
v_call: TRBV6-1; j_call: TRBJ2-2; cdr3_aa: ASSAGTSGPTNTGELF
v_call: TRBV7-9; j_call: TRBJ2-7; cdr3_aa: ASSLGDYRED
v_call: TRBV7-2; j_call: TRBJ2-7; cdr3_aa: ASSLVPRTGTEQY
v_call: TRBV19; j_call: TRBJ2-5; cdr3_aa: ASSITSQETQY
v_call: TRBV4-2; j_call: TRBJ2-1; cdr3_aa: ASSQDPFVAETYNEQF
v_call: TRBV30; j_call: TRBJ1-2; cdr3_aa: AWSGHWTGGDGYT
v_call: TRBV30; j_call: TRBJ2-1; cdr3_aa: AWTVLAGHEQF
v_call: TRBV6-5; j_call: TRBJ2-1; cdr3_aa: ASSSNRVVQF
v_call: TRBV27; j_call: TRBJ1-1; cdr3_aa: ASSLGRESTEAF
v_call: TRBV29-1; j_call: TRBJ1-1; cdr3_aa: SVGRITNTEAF
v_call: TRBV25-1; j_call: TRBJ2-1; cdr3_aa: ASSEYGGVAGDYNEQF
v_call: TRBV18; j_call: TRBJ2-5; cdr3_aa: ASSQGGETQY
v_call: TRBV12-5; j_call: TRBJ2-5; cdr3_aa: ASGLVLEFEGKETQY
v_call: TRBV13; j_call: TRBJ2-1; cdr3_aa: ASSSTSNSGV
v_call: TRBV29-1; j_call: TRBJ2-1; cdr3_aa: SVDISGYNEQF
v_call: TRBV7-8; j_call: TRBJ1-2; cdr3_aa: ASSLLRGRANYGYT
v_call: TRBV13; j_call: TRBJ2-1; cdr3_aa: ASSLSRDYNEQF
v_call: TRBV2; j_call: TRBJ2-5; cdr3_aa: ASSAFNRQETQY
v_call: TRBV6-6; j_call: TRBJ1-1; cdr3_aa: ASSPNTLRLRKDTEAF
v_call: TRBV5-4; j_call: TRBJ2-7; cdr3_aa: ASSLSSSGYSYEQY
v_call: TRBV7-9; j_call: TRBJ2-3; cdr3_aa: ASSLALAGADTQY
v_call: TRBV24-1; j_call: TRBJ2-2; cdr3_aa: ATSLQGNTGELF
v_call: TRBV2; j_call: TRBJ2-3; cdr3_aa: ASSVGRGGTDTQY
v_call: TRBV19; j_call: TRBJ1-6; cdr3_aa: ASSTRTDNSPLH
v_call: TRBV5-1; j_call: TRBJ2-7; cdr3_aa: ASSLAVGQGLGEQY